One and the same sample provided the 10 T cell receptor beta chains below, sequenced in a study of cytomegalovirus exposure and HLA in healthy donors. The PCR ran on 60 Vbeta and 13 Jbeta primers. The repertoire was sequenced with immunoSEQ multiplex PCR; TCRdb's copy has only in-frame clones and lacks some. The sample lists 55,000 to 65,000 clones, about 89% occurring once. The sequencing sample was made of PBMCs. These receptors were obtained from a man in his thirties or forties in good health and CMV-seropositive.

CDR3 nucleotide sequence: TGTGCCAGTAGTATATCCCCACCAGGGGGCAGCTACAATGAGCAGTTCTTC. This sequence encodes CASSISPPGGSYNEQFF. The rearrangement uses TRBV19 and TRBJ2-1; 8 bases are shared with TRBD1. V gave up 2 bases and J gave up 3 bases; unmatched junction bases: 9. The length of the CDR3 is 17 residues. Germline V gene lookup returns CDR1 LNHDA and CDR2 SQIVND (reference sequence).

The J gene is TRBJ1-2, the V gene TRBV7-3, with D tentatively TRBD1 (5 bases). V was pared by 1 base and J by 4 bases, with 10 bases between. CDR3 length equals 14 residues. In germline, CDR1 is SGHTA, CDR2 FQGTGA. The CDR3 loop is CASSLRGGSYGYTF. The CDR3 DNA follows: TGTGCCAGCAGCTTAAGGGGGGGGAGCTATGGCTACACCTTC.

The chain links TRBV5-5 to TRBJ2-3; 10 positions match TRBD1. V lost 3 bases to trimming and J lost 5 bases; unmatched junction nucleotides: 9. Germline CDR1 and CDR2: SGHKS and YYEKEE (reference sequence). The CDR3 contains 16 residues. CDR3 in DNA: TGTGCCAGCAGCTACCAATCGACAGGGGGCAGAGATACGCAGTATTTT. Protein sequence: CASSYQSTGGRDTQYF.

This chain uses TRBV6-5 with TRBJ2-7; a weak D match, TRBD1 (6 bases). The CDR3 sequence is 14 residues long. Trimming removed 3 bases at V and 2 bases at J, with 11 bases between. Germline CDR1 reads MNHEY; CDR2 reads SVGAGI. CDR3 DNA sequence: TGTGCCAGCAGTTATGGACCAGGGGCCTACGAGCAGTACTTC. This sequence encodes CASSYGPGAYEQYF.

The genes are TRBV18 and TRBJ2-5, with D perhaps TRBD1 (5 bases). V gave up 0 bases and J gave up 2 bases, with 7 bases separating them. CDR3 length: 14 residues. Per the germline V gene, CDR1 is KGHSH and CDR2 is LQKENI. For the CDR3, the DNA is TGTGCCAGCTCACCACCGAACAGGCAAGAGACCCAGTACTTC. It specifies CASSPPNRQETQYF.

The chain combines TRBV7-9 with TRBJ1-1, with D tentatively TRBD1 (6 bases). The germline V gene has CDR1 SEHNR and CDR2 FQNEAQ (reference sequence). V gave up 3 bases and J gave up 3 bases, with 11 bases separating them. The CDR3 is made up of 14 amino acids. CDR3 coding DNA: TGTGCCAGCAGCTTGACACAGGGTTACACTGAAGCTTTCTTT. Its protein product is CASSLTQGYTEAFF.

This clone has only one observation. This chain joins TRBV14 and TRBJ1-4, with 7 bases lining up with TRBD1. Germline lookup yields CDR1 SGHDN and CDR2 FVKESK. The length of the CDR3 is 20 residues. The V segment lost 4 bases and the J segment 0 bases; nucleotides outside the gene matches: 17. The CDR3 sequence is CASSRHGRPVRGPTNEKLFF. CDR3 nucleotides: TGTGCCAGCAGCCGTCATGGCCGCCCAGTAAGGGGGCCAACTAATGAAAAACTGTTTTTT.

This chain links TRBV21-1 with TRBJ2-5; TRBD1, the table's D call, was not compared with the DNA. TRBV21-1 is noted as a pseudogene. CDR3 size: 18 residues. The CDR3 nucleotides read TGTGCCAGCAGCAAACCTGCCGGGACAGGGGGCCCCACGGAGACCCAGTACTTC. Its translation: CASSKPAGTGGPTETQYF.

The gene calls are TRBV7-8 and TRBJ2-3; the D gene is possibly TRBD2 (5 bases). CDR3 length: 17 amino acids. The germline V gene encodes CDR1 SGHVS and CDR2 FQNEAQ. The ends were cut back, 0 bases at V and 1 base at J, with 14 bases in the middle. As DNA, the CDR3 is TGTGCCAGCAGCTTAGCCGCCGGCGAGGGCGGCACAGATACGCAGTATTTT. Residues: CASSLAAGEGGTDTQYF.

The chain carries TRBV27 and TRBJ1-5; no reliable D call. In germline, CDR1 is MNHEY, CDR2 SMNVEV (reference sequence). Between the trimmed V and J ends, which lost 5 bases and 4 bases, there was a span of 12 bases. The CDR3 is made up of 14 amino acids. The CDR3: CASSNPGANQPQHF. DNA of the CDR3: TGTGCCAGCAGTAACCCTGGAGCAAATCAGCCCCAGCATTTT.